The text below deals with one T cell receptor beta chain. There is no known antigen for this receptor. The input lacks base qualities; no much larger clone sits a single base away. The CDR3 holds 13 amino acids from the cysteine to the phenylalanine. The retained sequence is limited to the CDR3, 39 bases, with the frame set at the first base. Trimming costs V 7 bases and J 1 base, and their ends lie 10 bases apart. This entry belongs to a study of blood T cell repertoires in COVID-19 (dated by TCRdb to the early 2020s). Turning to the overall study: Samples from collaborators originated in the United States, Italy and Spain and spanned both the acute and convalescent phases of COVID-19. The material from the prospective study consisted of cDNA or gDNA derived from T cells, B-cell-depleted T cells, or PBMCs. Subjects who had been exposed to COVID-19, were actively infected with it, or had recovered from it provided the deeply sampled blood TCRbeta repertoires that made up the dataset. The repertoires were released in a freely available public database intended as a resource for research on the immune response to SARS-CoV-2. The samples were drawn from two sources: the first 160 participants of the ongoing ImmuneRACE study, and some 1,300 subjects contributed by 6 global collaborators. Nearly every sample came with metadata listing a de-identified subject ID, COVID-19 status, age in years and sex. Where HLA class I and class II types were available, the types were taken from metadata supplied by the sample provider, not from assay-based typing. Broad study findings and their caveats: How much clinical and demographic metadata was included differed by source and by participant, and the metadata was provided uncurated.

Each collaborating institution followed its own protocols to collect whole blood in K2EDTA tubes. For TCRbeta analysis, collaborators shipped samples in one of three forms: frozen whole blood, isolated PBMCs, or DNA extracted from either of those sample types. TCRbeta CDR3 regions were amplified from genomic DNA by means of the immunoSEQ Assay, a bias-controlled multiplex PCR. Concerning the study's data processing: The number of nucleated cells in each sample was estimated by amplification of reference gene primers within the assay. To quantify the absolute abundance of each unique TCRbeta CDR3 rearrangement, sequence reads were collapsed and filtered. Productive Simpson clonality was computed per sample as the square root of Simpson's diversity index over productive rearrangements. As stored in TCRdb, this immuneACCESS dataset retains in-frame rearrangements with V and J assigned. A fraction of the clones does not appear; measured against another copy, unresolved V genes explain less than half of the discrepancy, and the remainder lacks a known reason. D and trimming were read from the DNA, whereas the V and J calls and clone size are those reported in that table. The sample includes tens of thousands of clones, with nearly 90% observed a single time. Jointly, the top ten make up approximately 3% of the sample.

The receptor's source is a man between 45 and 60 years old with active COVID-19. Sequencing used peripheral blood. The V and J genes are TRBV12-3 or TRBV12-4 and TRBJ1-1; a tentative D call is TRBD1 (5 bases match). The bases are TGTGCCAGCACCCAAAGGGGGAACACTGAAGCTTTCTTT. It codes for CASTQRGNTEAFF.